These T cell receptor beta chains were read from a single sample in a study of CD8 T cells in ankylosing spondylitis. MiXCR, run by TCRdb on the 5' RACE reads, gives a single entry per CDR3 protein. Of about 140,000 distinct CDR3 sequences detected, about 6.7% appear once; the ten largest clones hold around 12%. The specimen was blood, either unsorted or a sorted T cell fraction (not recorded which). Receptors originate from a female donor with ankylosing spondylitis or in good health (not recorded which). Each CDR3 is given with its conserved first and last residue. The D gene is left open where the match is weak. Only some rows state a clone size, as once, few, many or a class for expanded clones.

abundance: -; d_gene: TRBD1; j_gene: TRBJ2-2; v_gene: TRBV5-4; CDR3aa: CASSLAGTGSTNGELFF; CDR3nt: TGTGCCAGCAGCTTGGCCGGGACAGGGAGTACGAACGGGGAGCTGTTTTTT
abundance: many; d_gene: -; j_gene: TRBJ2-3; v_gene: TRBV5-5; CDR3aa: CASSFVTDPISTDTQYF; CDR3nt: TGTGCCAGCAGCTTTGTGACGGACCCTATTAGCACAGATACGCAGTATTTT
abundance: many; d_gene: -; j_gene: TRBJ1-2; v_gene: TRBV5-1; CDR3aa: CASSIDTSTRSDTF; CDR3nt: TGCGCCAGCAGCATTGATACTTCTACACGAAGTGACACCTTC
abundance: many; d_gene: TRBD1; j_gene: TRBJ2-1; v_gene: TRBV7-6; CDR3aa: CASSLEGTGNNEQFF; CDR3nt: TGTGCCAGCAGTTTAGAAGGGACAGGGAACAATGAGCAGTTCTTC
abundance: few; d_gene: -; j_gene: TRBJ1-5; v_gene: TRBV12-3/TRBV12-4; CDR3aa: CASSFWGASNQPQHF; CDR3nt: TGTGCCAGCAGTTTTTGGGGGGCCAGCAATCAGCCCCAGCATTTT
abundance: many; d_gene: -; j_gene: TRBJ1-2; v_gene: TRBV6-2/TRBV6-3; CDR3aa: CASSYSWAENYGYTF; CDR3nt: TGTGCCAGCAGTTACTCATGGGCAGAGAACTATGGCTACACCTTC
abundance: many; d_gene: -; j_gene: TRBJ1-1; v_gene: TRBV20-1; CDR3aa: CSATKGKADTEAFF; CDR3nt: TGCAGTGCCACCAAAGGGAAGGCTGACACTGAAGCTTTCTTT
abundance: few; d_gene: TRBD1; j_gene: TRBJ2-1; v_gene: TRBV29-1; CDR3aa: CSAYTGTVSYNEQFF; CDR3nt: TGCAGCGCCTATACCGGGACAGTCTCCTACAATGAGCAGTTCTTC
abundance: many; d_gene: TRBD1; j_gene: TRBJ2-1; v_gene: TRBV20-1; CDR3aa: CSAREGQGLGWIYNEQFF; CDR3nt: TGCAGTGCTAGAGAGGGACAGGGGTTGGGGTGGATTTACAATGAGCAGTTCTTC
abundance: -; d_gene: TRBD1; j_gene: TRBJ1-6; v_gene: TRBV7-9; CDR3aa: CASSIRTGDNSPLHF; CDR3nt: TGTGCCAGCAGCATCCGGACAGGGGATAATTCACCCCTCCACTTT
abundance: many; d_gene: -; j_gene: TRBJ1-5; v_gene: TRBV6-1; CDR3aa: CASSDSGGLNQPQHF; CDR3nt: TGTGCCAGCAGTGACAGTGGCGGGCTTAATCAGCCCCAGCATTTT
abundance: many; d_gene: TRBD1; j_gene: TRBJ1-2; v_gene: TRBV10-3; CDR3aa: CAIRPGGPYGYTF; CDR3nt: TGTGCCATCAGGCCAGGGGGCCCCTATGGCTACACCTTC
abundance: many; d_gene: -; j_gene: TRBJ2-3; v_gene: TRBV3-1; CDR3aa: CASSPTRLDLTQYF; CDR3nt: TGTGCCAGCAGCCCTACGAGACTAGATCTTACGCAGTATTTT
abundance: few; d_gene: TRBD1; j_gene: TRBJ2-4; v_gene: TRBV7-9; CDR3aa: CASSPPRQGVMDIQYF; CDR3nt: TGTGCCAGCAGTCCACCTAGACAGGGAGTGATGGACATTCAGTACTTC
abundance: many; d_gene: -; j_gene: TRBJ1-1; v_gene: TRBV14; CDR3aa: CASSQDTRGGTEAFF; CDR3nt: TGTGCCAGCAGCCAAGATACTCGCGGGGGCACTGAAGCTTTCTTT
abundance: many; d_gene: -; j_gene: TRBJ2-3; v_gene: TRBV10-3; CDR3aa: CAISDGRNVDTQYF; CDR3nt: TGTGCCATCAGTGATGGGAGAAACGTGGATACGCAGTATTTT
abundance: many; d_gene: TRBD1; j_gene: TRBJ2-5; v_gene: TRBV5-1; CDR3aa: CASSIQGAWETQYF; CDR3nt: TGCGCCAGCAGCATTCAGGGGGCGTGGGAGACCCAGTACTTC
abundance: many; d_gene: -; j_gene: TRBJ1-1; v_gene: TRBV25-1; CDR3aa: CASSEYWEVEQNTEAFF; CDR3nt: TGTGCCAGCAGTGAATATTGGGAGGTGGAGCAGAACACTGAAGCTTTCTTT
abundance: many; d_gene: -; j_gene: TRBJ1-6; v_gene: TRBV7-8; CDR3aa: CASSLATAESSPLHF; CDR3nt: TGTGCCAGCAGCTTAGCAACGGCAGAGAGTTCACCCCTCCACTTT
abundance: many; d_gene: -; j_gene: TRBJ2-7; v_gene: TRBV4-2; CDR3aa: CASSQDSPGASPRLF; CDR3nt: TGTGCCAGCAGCCAAGATTCCCCGGGGGCTAGCCCAAGACTCTTC
abundance: -; d_gene: -; j_gene: TRBJ2-5; v_gene: TRBV5-1; CDR3aa: CASSLARGEETQYF; CDR3nt: TGCGCCAGCAGCTTGGCTAGGGGTGAAGAGACCCAGTACTTC
abundance: -; d_gene: TRBD1; j_gene: TRBJ2-5; v_gene: TRBV20-1; CDR3aa: CSARDGQGDQETQYF; CDR3nt: TGCAGTGCTAGAGATGGGCAGGGGGACCAAGAGACCCAGTACTTC
abundance: many; d_gene: -; j_gene: TRBJ2-7; v_gene: TRBV12-3/TRBV12-4; CDR3aa: CASSLRGSYEQYF; CDR3nt: TGTGCCAGCAGTCTAAGGGGTTCCTACGAGCAGTACTTC
abundance: many; d_gene: -; j_gene: TRBJ2-3; v_gene: TRBV6-1; CDR3aa: CASRPRSGWTDTQYF; CDR3nt: TGTGCCAGCCGCCCCCGATCAGGTTGGACAGATACGCAGTATTTT
abundance: many; d_gene: -; j_gene: TRBJ2-7; v_gene: TRBV4-1; CDR3aa: CASSLPNSYEQYF; CDR3nt: TGCGCCAGCAGCCTCCCGAACTCCTACGAGCAGTACTTC
abundance: many; d_gene: -; j_gene: TRBJ1-5; v_gene: TRBV6-2/TRBV6-3; CDR3aa: CASTGAGGQPQHF; CDR3nt: TGTGCCAGCACAGGGGCGGGTGGTCAGCCCCAGCATTTT
abundance: many; d_gene: -; j_gene: TRBJ1-1; v_gene: TRBV4-1; CDR3aa: CASSSSAIRRNTEAFF; CDR3nt: TGCGCCAGCAGCTCAAGTGCCATCCGGAGGAACACTGAAGCTTTCTTT
abundance: many; d_gene: -; j_gene: TRBJ1-5; v_gene: TRBV4-1; CDR3aa: CASSPIRDGWNQPQHF; CDR3nt: TGCGCCAGCAGCCCGATTAGGGACGGGTGGAATCAGCCCCAGCATTTT
abundance: -; d_gene: -; j_gene: TRBJ1-3; v_gene: TRBV7-2; CDR3aa: CASSRRGNTIYF; CDR3nt: TGTGCCAGCAGCCGACGTGGAAACACCATATATTTT
abundance: -; d_gene: -; j_gene: TRBJ2-7; v_gene: TRBV7-8; CDR3aa: CASRGKYREQYF; CDR3nt: TGTGCCAGCAGGGGGAAATATAGAGAGCAGTACTTC
abundance: many; d_gene: TRBD1; j_gene: TRBJ1-2; v_gene: TRBV5-1; CDR3aa: CASSPGQEYGYTF; CDR3nt: TGCGCCAGCAGCCCAGGACAGGAGTATGGCTACACCTTC
abundance: many; d_gene: TRBD2; j_gene: TRBJ2-2; v_gene: TRBV7-8; CDR3aa: CASSLVSPSGGHTGELFF; CDR3nt: TGTGCCAGCAGCTTAGTATCCCCTAGCGGGGGGCACACCGGGGAGCTGTTTTTT
abundance: many; d_gene: -; j_gene: TRBJ1-2; v_gene: TRBV7-2; CDR3aa: CASSTYRVDYGYTF; CDR3nt: TGTGCCAGCAGCACGTACAGGGTTGACTATGGCTACACCTTC
abundance: many; d_gene: -; j_gene: TRBJ2-1; v_gene: TRBV6-6; CDR3aa: CASTRGNEQFF; CDR3nt: TGTGCCAGCACCAGAGGTAATGAGCAGTTCTTC
abundance: many; d_gene: -; j_gene: TRBJ2-1; v_gene: TRBV29-1; CDR3aa: CIAGAGALNEQFF; CDR3nt: TGCATCGCCGGCGCGGGGGCTCTCAATGAGCAGTTCTTC
abundance: many; d_gene: TRBD1; j_gene: TRBJ1-3; v_gene: TRBV28; CDR3aa: CASNYRGPGNTIYF; CDR3nt: TGTGCCAGTAATTATAGGGGGCCCGGAAACACCATATATTTT
abundance: many; d_gene: -; j_gene: TRBJ1-5; v_gene: TRBV11-3; CDR3aa: CASSLVSGQPQHF; CDR3nt: TGTGCCAGCAGCTTAGTCTCTGGTCAGCCCCAGCATTTT
abundance: many; d_gene: -; j_gene: TRBJ2-3; v_gene: TRBV5-1; CDR3aa: CASSTGRDEEAGRYF; CDR3nt: TGCGCCAGCAGCACCGGACGGGATGAGGAGGCGGGACGGTATTTT
abundance: many; d_gene: -; j_gene: TRBJ2-4; v_gene: TRBV20-1; CDR3aa: CSARDGAKNIQYF; CDR3nt: TGCAGTGCTAGAGATGGGGCCAAAAACATTCAGTACTTC
abundance: many; d_gene: TRBD2; j_gene: TRBJ2-1; v_gene: TRBV11-1; CDR3aa: CASSPGLAGGVLNEQFF; CDR3nt: TGTGCCAGCAGCCCCGGACTAGCGGGGGGGGTACTCAATGAGCAGTTCTTC
abundance: many; d_gene: -; j_gene: TRBJ2-2; v_gene: TRBV12-3/TRBV12-4; CDR3aa: CASSPRGTGELFF; CDR3nt: TGTGCCAGCAGTCCGAGGGGGACCGGGGAGCTGTTTTTT
abundance: many; d_gene: -; j_gene: TRBJ2-1; v_gene: TRBV5-1; CDR3aa: CASSGGWDSYNEQFF; CDR3nt: TGCGCCAGCAGCGGAGGGTGGGACTCCTACAATGAGCAGTTCTTC
abundance: many; d_gene: -; j_gene: TRBJ1-4; v_gene: TRBV19; CDR3aa: CASSMRVTGLNEKLFF; CDR3nt: TGTGCCAGTAGTATGAGAGTAACAGGGCTAAATGAAAAACTGTTTTTT
abundance: many; d_gene: -; j_gene: TRBJ1-2; v_gene: TRBV7-2; CDR3aa: CASSATMGGVYGYTF; CDR3nt: TGTGCCAGCAGCGCAACAATGGGGGGGGTCTATGGCTACACCTTC
abundance: many; d_gene: -; j_gene: TRBJ2-5; v_gene: TRBV19; CDR3aa: CASSIEGIYQETQYF; CDR3nt: TGTGCCAGTAGTATTGAGGGGATCTACCAAGAGACCCAGTACTTC
abundance: many; d_gene: -; j_gene: TRBJ1-5; v_gene: TRBV7-2; CDR3aa: CASSLQGNNQPQHF; CDR3nt: TGTGCCAGCAGCTTGCAGGGGAACAATCAGCCCCAGCATTTT
abundance: many; d_gene: TRBD1; j_gene: TRBJ1-4; v_gene: TRBV2; CDR3aa: CASIRDRVDEKLFF; CDR3nt: TGTGCCAGCATACGGGACAGGGTGGATGAAAAACTGTTTTTT
abundance: many; d_gene: -; j_gene: TRBJ1-2; v_gene: TRBV6-1; CDR3aa: CASSGYGGNYGYTF; CDR3nt: TGTGCCAGCAGTGGCTACGGGGGGAACTATGGCTACACCTTC
abundance: many; d_gene: TRBD2; j_gene: TRBJ2-1; v_gene: TRBV7-2; CDR3aa: CASSSEGLAHEQFF; CDR3nt: TGTGCCAGCAGCTCGGAAGGACTAGCCCATGAGCAGTTCTTC
abundance: many; d_gene: -; j_gene: TRBJ2-5; v_gene: TRBV20-1; CDR3aa: CSAIDPSGAQETQYF; CDR3nt: TGCAGTGCCATTGACCCGTCCGGGGCACAAGAGACCCAGTACTTC
abundance: many; d_gene: -; j_gene: TRBJ1-1; v_gene: TRBV6-1; CDR3aa: CASRPSGSGTEAFF; CDR3nt: TGTGCCAGCAGGCCCTCCGGATCGGGGACTGAAGCTTTCTTT
abundance: -; d_gene: -; j_gene: TRBJ2-3; v_gene: TRBV15; CDR3aa: CATSRPLTDTQYF; CDR3nt: TGTGCCACCAGCAGACCACTCACAGATACGCAGTATTTT
abundance: many; d_gene: TRBD1; j_gene: TRBJ1-1; v_gene: TRBV7-8; CDR3aa: CASSFTGTVNTEAFF; CDR3nt: TGTGCCAGCAGCTTTACCGGGACAGTGAACACTGAAGCTTTCTTT
abundance: many; d_gene: TRBD2; j_gene: TRBJ2-1; v_gene: TRBV5-1; CDR3aa: CASSLAVTSGGYNEQFF; CDR3nt: TGCGCCAGCAGCTTGGCAGTAACTAGCGGGGGATACAATGAGCAGTTCTTC
abundance: many; d_gene: -; j_gene: TRBJ1-4; v_gene: TRBV7-9; CDR3aa: CASRTDRSFNEKLFF; CDR3nt: TGTGCCAGCAGAACGGACAGATCCTTCAATGAAAAACTGTTTTTT
abundance: many; d_gene: -; j_gene: TRBJ2-7; v_gene: TRBV2; CDR3aa: CASSEGNRAYEQYF; CDR3nt: TGTGCCAGCAGTGAAGGCAACAGGGCTTACGAGCAGTACTTC
abundance: many; d_gene: -; j_gene: TRBJ1-1; v_gene: TRBV29-1; CDR3aa: CSVDGTEAFF; CDR3nt: TGCAGCGTTGACGGCACTGAAGCTTTCTTT
abundance: many; d_gene: -; j_gene: TRBJ1-4; v_gene: TRBV6-1; CDR3aa: CASSEAHATNEKLFF; CDR3nt: TGTGCCAGCAGTGAGGCACACGCAACTAATGAAAAACTGTTTTTT
abundance: many; d_gene: TRBD1; j_gene: TRBJ1-4; v_gene: TRBV20-1; CDR3aa: CSARSDRDSKKLFF; CDR3nt: TGCAGTGCTAGGTCGGACAGGGACTCGAAAAAACTGTTTTTT
abundance: many; d_gene: -; j_gene: TRBJ2-7; v_gene: TRBV9; CDR3aa: CASSVVGGPTYEQYF; CDR3nt: TGTGCCAGCAGCGTAGTCGGGGGCCCAACCTACGAGCAGTACTTC